The TCR beta chain under discussion was sequenced for a study of shared clonotypes between healthy human individuals. Details on this clone: The antigen is unknown.

General observations from the study: Few donors restricted represented genetic and exposure-history diversity. Large sequencing depth failed to make sorted-subset sequencing complete, rarefaction showed.

This CDR3 comprises 13 residues. From germline, CDR1 is GTSNPN and CDR2 SVGIG (reference sequence). V shed 8 bases and J shed 4 bases, with 17 bases lying between them. The assay used deep level. Data came from immunoSEQ multiplex PCR; TCRdb stores just in-frame clones and leaves some out. The repertoire holds 2 million to 2.5 million clones, with about 90% as singletons. The TCR was taken from a man between 18 and 35 years old in good health. Some clones in this sample may be carry-over from other donors' samples. The chain employs TRBV30 and TRBJ1-2; tentatively, D is TRBD1 (5 bases). The material sequenced was naive CD4+ T cells from PBMCs. The subset was: CD45RA+ positively selected. CDR3: CADRPWGSYGYTF. CDR3 nucleotide sequence: TGTGCCGACCGTCCGTGGGGCTCCTATGGCTACACCTTC. Full variable domain (remainder filled in from reference TRBV30 and TRBJ1-2): SQTIHQWPATLVQPVGSPLSLECTVEGTSNPNLYWYRQAAGRGLQLLFYSVGIGQISSEVPQNLSASRPQDRQFILSSKKLLLSDSGFYLCADRPWGSYGYTFGSGTRLTVV.